The clone carrying this TCR beta chain was found once. Assay used: immunoSEQ multiplex PCR; TCRdb lists only in-frame clones, some missing. There are 150,000 to 200,000 clones in the sample; approximately 79% occur only once, and roughly 19% lies in the top ten. This sample is drawn from a study of blood T cell repertoires in COVID-19. Whole-study context: The United States, Italy and Spain were the sources of the acute and convalescent COVID-19 samples.

This sequence was found in an elderly woman with acute or convalescent COVID-19. The source material was peripheral blood.

For the CDR3, the DNA is TGTGCCAGCAGCGTCAGTGGGACTAGCGCCAATGAGCAGTTCTTC. Protein sequence: CASSVSGTSANEQFF. The chain uses TRBV9 and TRBJ2-1; 10 bases are shared with TRBD2. The CDR3 is made up of 15 amino acids. V trimming: 2 bases; J trimming: 6 bases; junction bases outside the gene matches: 5. CDR1 is SGDLS, CDR2 YYNGEE, per germline.